Following are 28 T cell receptor beta chains from one sample sequenced in a study of T-cell memory formation after mild COVID-19. TCRdb ran MiXCR on the 5' RACE reads and lists one entry per CDR3 protein. The sample has approximately 430,000 distinct CDR3 sequences, 20% to 25% seen once. What was sequenced was PBMCs or a T cell subset sorted from them (not recorded which). These receptors were obtained from an adult woman who had mild COVID-19 (a few samples of this study predate the infection). Cell type and time point are not known.

The sample holds many counts of this clonotype. The chain uses TRBV7-9 and TRBJ2-3; no reliable D call. The length of the CDR3 is 14 residues. Germline CDR1 and CDR2: SEHNR and FQNEAQ (reference sequence). The V gene lost 1 base and the J gene lost 0 bases, with 5 bases spanning the gap. CDR3 nucleotides: TGTGCCAGCAGCTTAGTGGCTAGCACAGATACGCAGTATTTT. Residues: CASSLVASTDTQYF.

This clonotype was picked up a small number of times. J is TRBJ2-1 and V is TRBV5-6; 7 bases match TRBD2. CDR1 and CDR2 from the germline V gene are SGHDT and YYEEEE. The CDR3 has 15 residues. V dropped 3 bases and J dropped 3; count of bases not matched to a gene: 6. The CDR3 spells CASSWEGTRYNEQFF. DNA of the CDR3: TGTGCCAGCAGCTGGGAGGGGACGCGCTACAATGAGCAGTTCTTC.

This clonotype was found many times. The J gene is TRBJ2-5, the V gene TRBV4-2, with TRBD2 identical over 7 bases. The CDR3 is 18 residues long. With V trimmed by 0 bases and J by 4 bases, 14 bases remained unmatched. Germline values: CDR1 LGHNA, CDR2 YNFKEQ. The CDR3 is CASSQDQGGLGARETQYF. The CDR3, as DNA: TGTGCCAGCAGCCAAGATCAAGGAGGACTAGGGGCCCGAGAGACCCAGTACTTC.

The V and J genes are TRBV15 and TRBJ1-1; D gene unclear. The length of the CDR3 is 17 residues. Germline V lookup: CDR1 LNHNV, CDR2 YYDKDF (reference sequence). Trimming removed 0 bases at V and 1 base at J, with 15 bases between. As DNA, the CDR3 is TGTGCCACCAGCAGAGATACCGTAGCACGGACGAACACTGAAGCTTTCTTT. Protein: CATSRDTVARTNTEAFF.

This clonotype has a handful of counts. V gene TRBV2 combines with J gene TRBJ2-1; 8 bases align to TRBD2. Germline V lookup: CDR1 SNHLY, CDR2 FYNNEI. The CDR3 consists of 16 residues. The V gene end was trimmed by 5 bases and the J gene end by 9 bases; junction bases not matched to a gene: 15. The CDR3 loop is CASSRWEGLAGTEQFF. CDR3 DNA sequence: TGTGCCAGCAGTAGATGGGAGGGGCTAGCGGGCACTGAGCAGTTCTTC.

The rearrangement uses TRBV2 and TRBJ2-3; D call uncertain. The V end lost 6 bases, the J end lost 4 bases, and 5 bases lay between the germline ends. This CDR3 contains 11 residues. Germline CDR1 SNHLY, CDR2 FYNNEI. Here the CDR3 DNA reads TGTGCCAGCAGAATAGCAGATACGCAGTATTTT. Translating it yields CASRIADTQYF.

This rearrangement joins TRBV7-2 to TRBJ2-1; D not resolved. The CDR3 totals 14 residues. The germline V gene encodes CDR1 SGHTA and CDR2 FQGNSA. V lost 1 base to trimming and J lost 3 bases, with 7 bases between them. CDR3 in amino acids: CASSLDPVYNEQFF. CDR3 DNA sequence: TGTGCCAGCAGCTTAGATCCAGTCTACAATGAGCAGTTCTTC. The full variable domain, its missing parts supplied by reference TRBV7-2 and TRBJ2-1, is GAGVSQSPSNKVTEKGKDVELRCDPISGHTALYWYRQSLGQGLEFLIYFQGNSAPDKSGLPSDRFSAERTGGSVSTLTIQRTQQEDSAVYLCASSLDPVYNEQFFGPGTRLTVL.

The chain carries TRBV4-2 and TRBJ2-5; 7 nucleotides match TRBD2. Germline CDR1 LGHNA, CDR2 YNFKEQ. The junction had 0 bases not matched to a gene; V was cut back by 5 bases and J by 0 bases. The CDR3 covers 13 residues. As DNA, the CDR3 is TGTGCCAGCAGCGCGGGAGACCAAGAGACCCAGTACTTC. Protein: CASSAGDQETQYF.

This chain connects TRBV29-1 to TRBJ2-1; D call uncertain. The CDR3 sequence is 14 residues long. V was cut by 5 bases and J by 4 bases, with 15 bases left in between. Germline CDR1 is SQVTM and CDR2 is ANQGSEA. CDR3 in DNA: TGCAGCGTTTTAGATCCGGAAGGGTACAATGAGCAGTTCTTC. Its translation: CSVLDPEGYNEQFF.

V is TRBV12-3 or TRBV12-4 and J is TRBJ1-3; D is unclear. Trimming stripped 6 bases from V and 0 bases from J, with 15 bases between. The CDR3 totals 16 residues. CDR3: CASSPGDGFSGNTIYF. The CDR3 coding sequence is TGTGCCAGCAGCCCCGGCGACGGCTTCTCTGGAAACACCATATATTTT.

This clonotype was picked up a small number of times. This rearrangement joins TRBV29-1 to TRBJ2-1, with D possibly TRBD2 on 6 matching bases. The CDR3 has 11 amino acids. From germline, CDR1 is SQVTM and CDR2 ANQGSEA. V gave up 4 bases and J gave up 7 bases, with 8 bases separating them. The CDR3 DNA reads as TGCAGCGTTGGGGGGGATAATGAGCAGTTCTTC. This codes for CSVGGDNEQFF.

This chain uses TRBV5-1 with TRBJ2-1; 9 bases are a match to TRBD2. Germline assignment: CDR1 SGHRS and CDR2 YFSETQ. The V gene end was trimmed by 1 base and the J gene end by 8 bases; junction bases not matched to a gene: 4. CDR3 length: 14 residues. This chain's CDR3 is CASSLLRGGDEQFF. The CDR3 DNA is TGCGCCAGCAGCTTGCTGCGGGGGGGCGATGAGCAGTTCTTC.

The V and J genes are TRBV12-3 or TRBV12-4 and TRBJ1-4, with 8 bases that match TRBD1. This CDR3 is built from 15 residues. Germline trimming cut 4 bases from V and 8 bases from J; bases unmatched to any gene: 9. CDR3 in amino acids: CASSSQGALWEKLFF. The CDR3 nucleotides are TGTGCCAGCAGTTCGCAGGGGGCGCTTTGGGAAAAACTGTTTTTT.

This clonotype was observed a handful of times. CDR3 DNA: TGTGCCAGCAGCAAAACGGGACAGGGGAACTACGAGCAGTACTTC. Its protein product is CASSKTGQGNYEQYF. The rearrangement links TRBV12-3 or TRBV12-4 to TRBJ2-7; TRBD1 matches 10 bases. The CDR3 is 15 amino acids. Trimming at V came to 6 bases and at J to 3 bases, leaving 8 bases not matched to a gene.

The chain carries TRBV12-3 or TRBV12-4 and TRBJ1-4, with D uncertain. This CDR3 has 13 amino acids. Trimming left V 2 bases short and J 12 bases short, with 13 bases between. CDR3 loop: CASSLSRAVELFF. CDR3 DNA: TGTGCCAGCAGTTTATCTAGGGCGGTAGAACTGTTTTTT.

The CDR3 is CASSYPGLAGTNTGELFF. For the CDR3, the DNA is TGTGCCAGCAGTTACCCGGGACTAGCGGGCACGAACACCGGGGAGCTGTTTTTT. This chain uses TRBV6-2 or TRBV6-3 with TRBJ2-2; 12 nucleotides align to TRBD2. CDR1 and CDR2 (germline): MNHEY, SVGEGT. This CDR3 comprises 18 residues. The ends lost 2 bases at V and 0 bases at J; junction bases unmatched: 4.

The rearrangement links TRBV9 to TRBJ1-1; the D is unclear. The CDR3 has 13 residues. The V gene's germline CDR1 is SGDLS and CDR2 YYNGEE. Trimming stripped 3 bases from V and 4 bases from J, with 10 bases between. CDR3 in DNA: TGTGCCAGCAGCGCCTCCGTCCCCACTGAAGCTTTCTTT. It codes for CASSASVPTEAFF.

This clonotype has just a few counts. The J gene is TRBJ1-2, the V gene TRBV4-3; TRBD1 agrees at 7 bases. Per germline, CDR1 LGHNA and CDR2 YSLEER. The CDR3 runs to 18 residues. Trimming took 0 bases from V and 0 from J; bases not matched to a gene: 10. CDR3 sequence reads: CASSQEPDRVVANYGYTF. The CDR3 DNA reads TGCGCCAGCAGCCAAGAACCCGACAGGGTCGTAGCTAACTATGGCTACACCTTC.

The chain recombines TRBV5-1 with TRBJ1-1; D perhaps matches TRBD1 (6 bases). Per germline, CDR1 SGHRS and CDR2 YFSETQ. The CDR3 is made up of 15 amino acids. Trimming cost V 0 bases and J 4 bases, with 13 bases left between them. The CDR3 bases are TGCGCCAGCAGCTTGGATGGGCAGGGGCCCACTGAAGCTTTCTTT. This sequence encodes CASSLDGQGPTEAFF.

This clonotype has a handful of counts. V usage is TRBV12-3 or TRBV12-4 and J usage is TRBJ2-5; possibly TRBD2 for D (5 bases). CDR3 length: 14 amino acids. The V and J ends lost 3 bases and 5 bases respectively, with 13 bases between them. CDR3: CASSFRSGWETQYF. The CDR3 bases are TGTGCCAGCAGTTTCAGGAGCGGTTGGGAGACCCAGTACTTC.

The V call is TRBV11-1, the J call TRBJ2-3, with 10 positions matching TRBD1. The junction had 10 bases not matched to a gene; V was cut back by 5 bases and J by 2 bases. Germline CDR1 reads SGHAT; CDR2 reads FQDESV (reference sequence). This CDR3 has 17 amino acids. CDR3 sequence: CASSTPGQGIATDTQYF. CDR3 DNA sequence: TGTGCCAGCAGCACTCCGGGACAGGGGATCGCCACAGATACGCAGTATTTT. Full variable domain (rest looked up from reference TRBV11-1 and TRBJ2-3): EAEVAQSPRYKITEKSQAVAFWCDPISGHATLYWYRQILGQGPELLVQFQDESVVDDSQLPKDRFSAERLKGVDSTLKIQPAELGDSAMYLCASSTPGQGIATDTQYFGPGTRLTVL.

The J gene is TRBJ2-5, the V gene TRBV2; tentatively, D is TRBD1 (5 bases). V dropped 9 bases and J dropped 3 bases, with 11 bases sitting between them. Germline CDR1 and CDR2: SNHLY and FYNNEI. The CDR3 loop spans 12 amino acids. The CDR3 region has the DNA TGTGCCAGGTCCGAAGGGGAAGAGACCCAGTACTTC. The encoded protein is CARSEGEETQYF.

This clonotype occurred a few times. This chain links TRBV10-3 with TRBJ1-2; D unresolved. Germline-derived CDR1 and CDR2 are ENHRY and SYGVKD. The CDR3 has 13 amino acids. The ends were cut back, 0 bases at V and 8 bases at J, with 10 bases in the middle. As DNA, the CDR3 is TGTGCCATCAGTGAGTCGCAGGTGCGAGGCTACACCTTC. Encoded protein: CAISESQVRGYTF.

In this sample, this clonotype turned up a few times. The V and J genes are TRBV2 and TRBJ2-7, with 8 bases identical to TRBD1. In germline, CDR1 is SNHLY, CDR2 FYNNEI. There are 13 residues in the CDR3. V was pared by 6 bases and J by 4 bases, with 5 bases of the junction left unmatched. DNA for the CDR3: TGTGCCAGCAGCCGACAGGGGTATTACGAGCAGTACTTC. Translating it yields CASSRQGYYEQYF.

This clonotype occurred a few times. The gene calls are TRBV12-3 or TRBV12-4 and TRBJ1-3, with D uncertain. Trimming removed 7 bases at V and 1 base at J, with 11 bases between. There are 14 residues in the CDR3. In DNA form, the CDR3 reads TGTGCCAGCACGGTCAATCCGTCTGGAAACACCATATATTTT. Translating it yields CASTVNPSGNTIYF.

This clonotype turned up a few times. This chain uses TRBV15 with TRBJ2-1; the match to TRBD2 covers 8 bases. Per the germline V gene, CDR1 is LNHNV and CDR2 is YYDKDF (reference sequence). The CDR3 totals 14 residues. J was trimmed by 9 bases and V by 1 base; bases with no gene match: 5. CDR3 DNA: TGTGCCACCAGCAGAGCAGCGGGACTAGTTGAGCAGTTCTTC. It yields the protein CATSRAAGLVEQFF.

In its sample, this clonotype was seen a few times. This chain connects TRBV7-3 to TRBJ2-3, with 8 positions matching TRBD2. The CDR3 is 15 residues long. Germline CDR1 SGHTA, CDR2 FQGTGA. Trimming took 8 bases from V and 2 from J; bases not matched to a gene: 9. The CDR3 DNA sequence: TGTGCCAGCCGACTAGCGACCAATCCCACAGATACGCAGTATTTT. Encoded protein: CASRLATNPTDTQYF.

This clonotype has only a few counts. The chain combines TRBV27 with TRBJ1-6, with D hard to call. Per germline, CDR1 MNHEY and CDR2 SMNVEV (reference sequence). This CDR3 has 16 amino acids. The germline V and J ends were trimmed by 3 bases and 0 bases, with 9 bases remaining between them. CDR3 in amino acids: CASSLAGSSYNSPLHF. The CDR3, as DNA: TGTGCCAGCAGTTTGGCGGGGAGCTCCTATAATTCACCCCTCCACTTT.